The rows below give T cell receptor beta chains drawn from one sample of a study of cytotoxic CD8 clonotypes in ibrutinib-treated CLL. Method: immunoSEQ multiplex PCR; TCRdb's copy keeps in-frame clones and lacks some. Among about 140,000 clones listed, approximately 80% were seen once. Material: PBMCs, obtained after 12 months of ibrutinib treatment. Receptor source: a human donor with chronic lymphocytic leukemia. The CDR3 runs from the conserved cysteine through the conserved F or W. Each record gives: D gene, J gene, V gene, clone size, CDR3 protein, CDR3 DNA. D genes are given only for firm matches. Rows may omit the clone size; those that give it use once, few, many or a size class.

.	TRBJ2-7	TRBV9	once	CASSSRDFSYEQYF	TGTGCCAGCAGCTCCCGGGACTTCTCCTACGAGCAGTACTTC
TRBD1	TRBJ2-7	TRBV28	few	CASRGGDRGSYEQYF	TGTGCCAGCAGGGGCGGGGACAGGGGATCCTACGAGCAGTACTTC
.	TRBJ2-7	TRBV7-2	.	CASSLALQREYF	TGTGCCAGCAGCTTAGCGCTCCAGAGGGAGTACTTC
.	TRBJ2-3	TRBV6-9	.	CASSKPERGRGATDTQYF	TGTGCCAGCAGTAAACCCGAAAGGGGGCGGGGGGCCACAGATACGCAGTATTTT
.	TRBJ1-1	TRBV19	.	CASSPGRVVTEAFF	TGTGCCAGTAGTCCCGGCAGGGTGGTCACTGAAGCTTTCTTT
TRBD1	TRBJ1-1	TRBV15	.	CATSSGTGRMNTEAFF	TGTGCCACCAGCAGCGGGACAGGGCGGATGAACACTGAAGCTTTCTTT
TRBD1	TRBJ2-6	TRBV18	once	CASSRISGQLSGANVLTF	TGTGCCAGCTCACGAATCTCGGGACAGCTCTCTGGGGCCAACGTCCTGACTTTC
TRBD1	TRBJ2-7	TRBV4-1	once	CASSPGTGVFYEQYF	TGCGCCAGCAGCCCGGGGACAGGGGTATTCTACGAGCAGTACTTC
.	TRBJ2-5	TRBV5-8	once	CASSLDRGETQYF	TGTGCCAGCAGCTTGGACCGAGGAGAGACCCAGTACTTC
.	TRBJ2-7	TRBV5-1	.	CASSRGGQAYEQYF	TGCGCCAGCAGCCGAGGAGGGCAGGCCTACGAGCAGTACTTC
.	TRBJ2-2	TRBV6-1	.	CATRQENTGELFF	TGTGCCACCAGACAGGAGAACACCGGGGAGCTGTTTTTT
TRBD1	TRBJ2-7	TRBV27	.	CASGADRAGFEQYF	TGTGCCAGCGGAGCGGACAGGGCCGGATTCGAGCAGTACTTC
.	TRBJ1-1	TRBV7-2	.	CASSLRGKQTEAFF	TGTGCCAGCAGCTTACGAGGGAAACAGACTGAAGCTTTCTTT
.	TRBJ2-7	TRBV9	.	CASSETPSYEQYF	TGTGCCAGCAGCGAAACCCCCTCCTACGAGCAGTACTTC
.	TRBJ1-2	TRBV30	.	CAWSVQRDGYTF	TGTGCCTGGAGTGTACAGCGGGATGGCTACACCTTC
TRBD1	TRBJ1-1	TRBV10-1	.	CASVDPGQGRTEAFF	TGCGCCAGCGTGGACCCGGGACAGGGAAGGACTGAAGCTTTCTTT
.	TRBJ2-3	TRBV2	.	CASSYDGWGTDTQYF	TGTGCCAGCAGCTACGATGGGTGGGGCACAGATACGCAGTATTTT
TRBD1	TRBJ1-6	TRBV10-3	.	CAISQGAYNSPLHF	TGTGCCATCAGTCAGGGGGCCTATAATTCACCCCTCCACTTT
.	TRBJ2-7	TRBV28	.	CASETVTSYEQYF	TGTGCCAGCGAGACAGTGACCTCCTACGAGCAGTACTTC
.	TRBJ2-3	TRBV28	few	CASSTTGTYTQYF	TGTGCCAGCAGCACGACCGGGACCTATACGCAGTATTTT
TRBD2	TRBJ2-7	TRBV7-2	once	CASSRTRTYEQYF	TGTGCCAGCAGCCGGACTAGAACCTACGAGCAGTACTTC
TRBD1	TRBJ2-7	TRBV28	.	CASSLRRGPGLYEQYF	TGTGCCAGCAGTTTGCGCAGGGGGCCGGGCTTATACGAGCAGTACTTC
.	TRBJ1-5	TRBV6-1	.	CATIVSSLGNQPQHF	TGTGCCACCATTGTAAGCTCCCTTGGGAATCAGCCCCAGCATTTT
.	TRBJ1-6	TRBV11-2	.	CASSPGRFRAQNSPLHF	TGTGCCAGCAGCCCTGGCAGGTTCCGCGCCCAGAATTCACCCCTCCACTTT
.	TRBJ1-5	TRBV10-2	few	CAISVSDSNQPQHF	TGTGCCATCAGTGTGTCAGATAGCAATCAGCCCCAGCATTTT
TRBD2	TRBJ2-7	TRBV27	.	CASSLEGLAGQEQYF	TGTGCCAGCAGTTTGGAGGGACTAGCGGGCCAAGAGCAGTACTTC
.	TRBJ2-5	TRBV5-1	.	CASSRGAGETQYF	TGCGCCAGCAGCCGAGGGGCTGGGGAGACCCAGTACTTC
.	TRBJ2-1	TRBV6-5	many	CASSRNNEQFF	TGTGCCAGCAGTAGAAACAATGAGCAGTTCTTC
.	TRBJ1-1	TRBV18	few	CATLSRENTEAFF	TGTGCCACCCTTAGCAGGGAGAACACTGAAGCTTTCTTT
.	TRBJ2-1	TRBV2	.	CASSEAGPSQYNEQFF	TGTGCCAGCAGTGAAGCGGGGCCTTCCCAATACAATGAGCAGTTCTTC
.	TRBJ1-2	TRBV6-4	.	CASSDPDRFNYGYTF	TGTGCCAGCAGTGACCCCGACAGATTTAACTATGGCTACACCTTC
TRBD2	TRBJ2-7	TRBV27	.	CASSLGSAGGYEQYF	TGTGCCAGCAGTTTAGGATCCGCGGGGGGCTACGAGCAGTACTTC
.	TRBJ1-2	TRBV9	few	CASSVPDNYGYTF	TGTGCCAGCAGCGTCCCAGATAACTATGGCTACACCTTC
.	TRBJ2-2	TRBV9	.	CASSVGGILAGELFF	TGTGCCAGCAGCGTAGGAGGGATATTGGCCGGGGAGCTGTTTTTT
.	TRBJ2-3	TRBV7-2	once	CASRFRGNLRPRTDTQYF	TGTGCCAGCAGGTTTAGGGGCAATCTCCGGCCCCGCACAGATACGCAGTATTTT
.	TRBJ2-7	TRBV13	once	CASSLGGDEQYF	TGTGCCAGCAGCTTAGGGGGGGACGAGCAGTACTTC
.	TRBJ1-1	TRBV18	.	CASSPRDSLKGAEAFF	TGTGCCAGCTCACCACGCGACAGCTTGAAGGGGGCTGAAGCTTTCTTT